This T cell receptor (beta chain) was recorded in a study of T cell repertoires in cytomegalovirus infection. Overall study: As its CMV epitopes, the study selected recently identified HLA-C-restricted and well-studied HLA-B-restricted targets.

V was shortened by 9 bases and J by 0 bases, with 12 bases between the two germline ends. This CDR3 is 14 amino acids long. Points from the study as a whole: HLA-C-restricted TCR beta clonotypes specific for CMV led the ex vivo response.

TCRdb ran MiXCR on the reads and lists one entry per CDR3 protein. Found here are under 500,000 distinct CDR3 sequences, more than 40% of them singletons; the top ten hold 40% to 50%. On this clonotype: Its antigen remains unknown.

This clonotype originated in a human donor in good health (CMV status not recorded). Some clones in this sample may be carry-over from other donors' samples. This chain connects TRBV12-3 or TRBV12-4 to TRBJ1-3; the D is unclear. Here the sequenced sample was cultured PBMCs, taken from culture after CMV antigen stimulation. CDR3 amino acids: CARFSRISGNTIYF. Here the CDR3 DNA reads TGTGCCAGATTCTCTAGGATCTCTGGAAACACCATATATTTT.